This entry features one TCR beta chain sequence. This record belongs to a study of blood T cell repertoires in COVID-19. Turning to the study itself: The analysed material was cDNA or gDNA that came from T cells, B-cell-depleted T cells, or PBMCs.

There are 12 residues in the CDR3. Germline V gene data show CDR1 as SGHNT and CDR2 as YYREEE (reference sequence). The V gene lost 4 bases and the J gene lost 5 bases, with 9 bases spanning the gap. Data came from immunoSEQ multiplex PCR; TCRdb stores just in-frame clones and leaves some out. The sample records some 220,000 clones, roughly nine tenths being singletons. The specimen sequenced was PBMCs or T cells enriched from blood (not recorded which). The chain links TRBV5-4 to TRBJ1-2; possible D gene TRBD1, 6 bases. The receptor comes from a woman in her fifties or sixties in a cohort exposed to, infected with or recovered from COVID-19 (not recorded which). In DNA, the CDR3 is TGTGCCAGCAGCCTGGACAGATATGGCTACACCTTC. It specifies CASSLDRYGYTF.